The TCR beta chain under discussion was sequenced for a study of cytomegalovirus exposure and HLA in healthy donors (dated by TCRdb to the late 2010s). Describing the broader study: In an earlier analysis of 587 of the donors, 250 to 350 Gb of sequence data and roughly 100 million unique TCR beta sequences from roughly 190 million T cells were reported. HLA typing covered class I and class II loci at four-digit resolution. Several DR-DQ haplotypes were treated as single units for association and clustering because of strong linkage in the cohort. In the later analysis, no new phenotypic data were used to find candidate immune exposures; instead, reliance was placed on TCR beta sequences and their occurrence across donors. A later analysis re-analyzed previously published TCR beta repertoires from 666 donors and added high-resolution HLA genotyping to study TCR occurrence patterns. Among 300 to 500 genotyped donors of the cohort, an average of around 250,000 unique TCR beta nucleotide sequences was sequenced per donor, of which 15% to 20% were non-productive. All discovery cohort repertoires had been generated using a single sequencing platform. The study profiled the T cell repertoires of 550 to 700 subjects by immunosequencing and related them to cytomegalovirus serostatus. In a later genetic analysis, genome-wide SNP genotypes for about 55% of the 666 donors were used, and that subset was treated as a discovery cohort. The aim of the study was to test whether cataloging public T cell receptors could identify signatures of past pathogen exposure. To predict cytomegalovirus infection status, the study combined high-throughput TCR immunosequencing, statistical association of individual TCRs with disease status, and machine learning. In addition to the first cohort of roughly 700 subjects, a separate validation cohort of some 120 different subjects was used. Donor age, sex, ethnicity and CMV serostatus were compiled together with the repertoire data. The genetic ancestry cluster associated with self-reported Caucasian donors included 81% of the roughly 360 genotyped donors. Typing coverage differed by locus: A, B, C, DRB1 and DQB1 were typed in roughly 629-640 donors, DQA1 in 500 to 550, DPA1 in roughly 590, and DPB1 in approximately 450. An earlier analysis of 450 to 750 of the donors used high-throughput TCR beta sequencing to judge whether each TCR beta V gene segment behaved as functional or pseudogenic. About 330 gigabases of sequencing data and tens of millions of unique TCR sequences made up an early release that covered several hundred HLA-typed donors.

Library preparation used the immunoSEQ multiplex PCR assay. A mixture of 60 forward primers for TCR Vbeta segments and 13 reverse primers for TCR Jbeta segments was used in the multiplex PCR. The CDR3 region of rearranged TCR beta genes was amplified from genomic DNA with a multiplex PCR assay. The Illumina HiSeq System was used to sequence the amplified TCR beta libraries as 87-base-pair reads. The authors' analysis ran thus. In a later analysis, some 80 million unique TCR beta chains were counted across the roughly 670 repertoires, and roughly 11 million of these chains were shared by at least two donors. Raw reads were error-corrected and collapsed into unique sequences by a nearest-neighbor algorithm in which closely related sequences were merged to remove PCR and sequencing errors. To assign V, D and J gene segments, CDR3 sequences were aligned to IMGT reference sequences. For a sequence to be retained, at least a six-nucleotide match to both a V gene segment and a J gene segment was required. Rearrangements were called productive when the CDR3 lacked stop codons and stayed in frame with V and J; all others were non-productive. CDR3 was defined by IMGT convention, running from the second conserved V-encoded cysteine to the conserved J-encoded phenylalanine. The earlier analysis of fewer than 750 of the donors excluded sequences that lacked an unambiguous match to a single V gene segment. An earlier analysis of under 750 of the donors called V segments functional above 56.7% productive rearrangements and segregating when the between-donor standard deviation exceeded 5%. A statistical classification framework was developed to diagnose cytomegalovirus status using the catalog of TCR beta chain sequences. A later analysis assigned V and J genes by comparing TCR nucleotide sequences with IMGT/GENE-DB human TR gene sequences. A later analysis assigned CDR3 sequences and most-parsimonious VDJ recombination scenarios with the TCRdist pipeline. A later analysis defined each TCR beta chain by its CDR3 amino acid sequence plus V-gene family, and excluded reads lacking a unique V-gene family. To address suspected cross-contamination and a sequencing artifact, a later analysis removed under 600 highly shared, low-generation-probability nucleotide sequences. A later analysis calculated a clonal expansion index for each public chain from normalized within-repertoire ranks of inferred template counts. In a later analysis, generation probabilities were computed using a VDJ recombination model fitted to out-of-frame rearrangements, and the results were checked against IGoR. In a later analysis, hypergeometric tests were used to score TCR-TCR, TCR-HLA and TCR-CMV co-occurrence, with a repertoire-size bias correction applied to TCR pairs. A later analysis estimated false discovery rates by permuting HLA or CMV assignments 20 times. In a later analysis, co-occurring TCRs were grouped using DBSCAN, and TCRdist sequence similarity was added for clustering within HLA-allele-positive subsets. Repertoires with fewer than 30,000 or more than 120,000 public chains were left out of co-occurrence clustering, as were about 5 repertoires with anomalous nucleotide sharing. Here the immuneACCESS table is served through TCRdb, limited to in-frame sequences with V and J called. Missing clones are a known gap in these copies; in checked studies unresolved V genes cover under half, and the rest lacks a known reason. D and trimming come from the DNA, and the V and J calls and clone size come from that table. In all, the sample holds under 130,000 clones, and about 70% of those were seen once. Roughly 2.7% of the sample goes to the ten largest clones.

Broader findings and caveats from the paper: A later genetic analysis associated a missense DCLRE1C variant with V-gene and J-gene trimming of TCR beta chains, and an independent cohort replicated the association. A group of highly shared sequence variants was considered likely to be a technical artifact of the sequencing pipeline. According to a later analysis, TCR association rates differed among HLA loci, with DRB1 alleles showing the most associated TCRs and HLA-C alleles showing the fewest. The 87-base-pair reads could not distinguish some IMGT-functional V segments, including TRBV6-2 and TRBV6-3, so those segments were excluded. Linkage disequilibrium might explain the correlated functional status among segregating V segments, but an unknown experimental factor could not be ruled out. An earlier analysis of approximately 540 of the donors showed that most TCR beta V segments appeared in productive rearrangements either about 87% or about 30% of the time, which broadly matched IMGT annotations. Compared with the approximately 710-donor mean, donors in an Asian-associated ancestry cluster had fewer N-insertions in productive TCRs, according to a later genetic analysis. Most CMV-associated TCR beta chains appeared to be HLA-restricted in a later analysis, and the HLA associations seemed to be driven largely by CMV exposure. The presence/absence analyses assumed that sequencing depth was roughly uniform across donors, and that assumption may not be true. While some public TCRs were present in many individuals, most TCR sequences turned up only very rarely across donors. According to a later analysis, parvovirus B19, influenza, CMV and Epstein-Barr virus appeared linked to several top co-occurrence clusters. A further reported finding was that TCR beta sequences accurately predicted the HLA-A and HLA-B alleles for most subjects in the first cohort. Because counts were too low, roughly 18 rarely observed V segments, including chromosome 9 orphons, were left out of the earlier analysis of some 600 of the donors. The classifier was reported to diagnose cytomegalovirus status with high specificity and sensitivity in both the original cohort and the validation cohort. For the cohort, immune exposure information was limited to CMV serostatus. In vitro tests confirmed that a few of the cytomegalovirus-associated TCR beta chains recognize cytomegalovirus antigens. At a false discovery rate of 0.05, a later analysis linked approximately 18,000 TCR beta sequences to specific HLA alleles. The authors suggested that the approach could potentially be extended to other disease states and immunological phenotypes. The study listed approximately 160 TCR beta chains as associated with cytomegalovirus. HLA typing was unavailable for some donors at each locus, so association tests used only the typed subset. The cohort was sequenced for TCR beta chains only, and without alpha or paired-chain data the features that could be detected were limited. When HLA alleles, especially DR and DQ, strongly co-occurred, attributing TCR associations to individual alleles was difficult. In a later analysis, HLA-associated TCR beta chains were found to be more clonally expanded and to have lower generation probabilities than equally common non-associated chains.

CDR1 and CDR2, per the germline V gene, are ENHRY and SYGVKD. The CDR3 sequence holds 15 residues, the cysteine and phenylalanine included. Solely the CDR3 DNA is kept, with 45 bases framed from the first base. Cut back by 8 bases and 4 bases, the V and J ends lie 18 bases apart. Worth noting for this clone: Its antigen specificity is not known. Base qualities were left out, and no much larger clone turns up one base away.

The cohort consisted of some 730 healthy bone marrow donors. All cohort members were sampled while nominally healthy, although unrecorded immune exposures were likely present. The donor was CMV seropositive and was included in the group of about 290 seropositive cohort members. Each donor provided a peripheral blood sample, and peripheral blood mononuclear cells were used for TCR beta sequencing. Genomic DNA extraction from the blood cell samples was performed with the Qiagen DNeasy Blood Extraction Kit. The source is a man aged 45-65 years in good health and CMV-seropositive. Recombination connected TRBV10-3 to TRBJ1-3; a weak D assignment points to TRBD1 (5 bases agree). Specimen: PBMCs. The DNA sequence is given as TGTGCCATCGCCCAGGGTGACGGAGGGGGAAACACCATATATTTT. It translates to CAIAQGDGGGNTIYF.